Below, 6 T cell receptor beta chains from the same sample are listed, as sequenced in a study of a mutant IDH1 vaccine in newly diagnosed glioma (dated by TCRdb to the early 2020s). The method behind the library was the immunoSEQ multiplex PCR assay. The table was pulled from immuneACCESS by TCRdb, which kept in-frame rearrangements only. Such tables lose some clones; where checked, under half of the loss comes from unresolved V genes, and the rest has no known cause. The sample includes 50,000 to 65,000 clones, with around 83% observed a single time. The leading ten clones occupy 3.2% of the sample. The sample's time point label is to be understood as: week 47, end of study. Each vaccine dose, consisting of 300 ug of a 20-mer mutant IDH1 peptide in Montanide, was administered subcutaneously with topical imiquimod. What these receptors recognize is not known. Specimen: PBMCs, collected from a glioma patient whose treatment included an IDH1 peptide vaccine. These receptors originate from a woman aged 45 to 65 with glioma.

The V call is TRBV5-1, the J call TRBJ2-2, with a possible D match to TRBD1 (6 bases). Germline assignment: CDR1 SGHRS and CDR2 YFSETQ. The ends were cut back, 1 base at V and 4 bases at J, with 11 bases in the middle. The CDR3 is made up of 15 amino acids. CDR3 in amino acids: CASSLTGKFTGELFF. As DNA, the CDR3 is TGCGCCAGCAGCTTGACAGGGAAGTTCACCGGGGAGCTGTTTTTT.

The CDR3 DNA reads as TGTGCCAGCAGCTTAGACGCAGATACGCAGTATTTT. It codes for CASSLDADTQYF. V and J are TRBV7-2 and TRBJ2-3; no definite D call. Germline CDR1 is SGHTA and CDR2 is FQGNSA. Trimming took off 1 base at V and 4 bases at J, with 3 bases between the two ends. The CDR3 loop spans 12 amino acids.

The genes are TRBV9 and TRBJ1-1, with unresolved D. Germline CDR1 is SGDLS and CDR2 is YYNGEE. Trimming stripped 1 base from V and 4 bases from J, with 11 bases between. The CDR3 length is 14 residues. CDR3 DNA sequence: TGTGCCAGCAGCGTAAGCTTGGAGAGCACTGAAGCTTTCTTT. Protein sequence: CASSVSLESTEAFF.

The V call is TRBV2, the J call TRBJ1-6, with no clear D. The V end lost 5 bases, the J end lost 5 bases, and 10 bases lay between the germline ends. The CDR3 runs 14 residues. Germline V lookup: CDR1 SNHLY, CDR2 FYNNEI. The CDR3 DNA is TGTGCCAGCAGTCCGGCCCCCAATAATTCACCCCTCCACTTT. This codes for CASSPAPNNSPLHF.

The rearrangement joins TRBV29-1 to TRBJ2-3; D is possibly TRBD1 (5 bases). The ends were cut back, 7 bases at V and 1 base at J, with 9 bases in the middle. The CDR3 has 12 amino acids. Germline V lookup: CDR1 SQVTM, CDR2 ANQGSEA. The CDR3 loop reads CSGGSGTDTQYF. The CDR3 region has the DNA TGCAGCGGGGGCAGCGGCACAGATACGCAGTATTTT.

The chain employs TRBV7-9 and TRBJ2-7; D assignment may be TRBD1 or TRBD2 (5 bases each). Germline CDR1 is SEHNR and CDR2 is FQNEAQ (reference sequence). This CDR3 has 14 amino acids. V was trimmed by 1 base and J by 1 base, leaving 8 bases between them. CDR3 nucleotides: TGTGCCAGCAGCTTAGAGAGGGGATCCTACGAGCAGTACTTC. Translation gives CASSLERGSYEQYF.